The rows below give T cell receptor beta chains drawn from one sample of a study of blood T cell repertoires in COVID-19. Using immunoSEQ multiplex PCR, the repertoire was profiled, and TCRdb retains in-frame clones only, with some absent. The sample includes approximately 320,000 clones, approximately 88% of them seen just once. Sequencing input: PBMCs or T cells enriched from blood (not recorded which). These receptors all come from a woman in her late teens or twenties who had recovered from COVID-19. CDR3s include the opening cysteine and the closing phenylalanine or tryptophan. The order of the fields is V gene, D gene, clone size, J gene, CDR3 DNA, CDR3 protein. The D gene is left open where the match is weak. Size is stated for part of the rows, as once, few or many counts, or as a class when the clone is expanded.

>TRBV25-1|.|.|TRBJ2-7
TGTGCCAGCAGCGCCTTAGAAACCTACGAGCAGTACTTC
CASSALETYEQYF
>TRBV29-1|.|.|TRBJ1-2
TGCAGCGTTGCAACAGCGGGTAGCTACACCTTC
CSVATAGSYTF
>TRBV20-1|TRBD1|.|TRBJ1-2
TGCAGTGCTAACAGGGGGGAGGGCTACACCTTC
CSANRGEGYTF
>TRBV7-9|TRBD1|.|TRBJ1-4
TGTGCCAGCAGCTTTCACACAGGGGGCTCTAGTGAAAAACTGTTTTTT
CASSFHTGGSSEKLFF
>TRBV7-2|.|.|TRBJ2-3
TGTGCCAGCCTCCCGGCCGGGGCGGGGATATATACGCAGTATTTT
CASLPAGAGIYTQYF
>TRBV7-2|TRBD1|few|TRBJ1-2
TGTGCCAGCAGCTTTTATCCCGATCCGGGACAGGGGGGTGGCTACACCTTC
CASSFYPDPGQGGGYTF
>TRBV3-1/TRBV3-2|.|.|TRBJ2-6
TGTGCCAGCAGCCAAGATATCTCTGGGGCCAACGTCCTGACTTTC
CASSQDISGANVLTF
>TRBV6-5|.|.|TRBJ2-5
TGTGCCACTGGGGGGTCAGAGACCCAGTACTTC
CATGGSETQYF
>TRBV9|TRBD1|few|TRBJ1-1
TGTGCCAGCAGCGCCTTACAGGGGGGAACTGAAGCTTTCTTT
CASSALQGGTEAFF
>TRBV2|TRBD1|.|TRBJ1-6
TGTGCCAGCAGTGAGGAGACAGGGGGTGGTTCACCCCTCCACTTT
CASSEETGGGSPLHF
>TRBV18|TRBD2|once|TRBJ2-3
TGTGCCAGCTCACCACAAGCGGGAGTCTTGGATACGCAGTATTTT
CASSPQAGVLDTQYF
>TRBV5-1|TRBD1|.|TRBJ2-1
TGCGCCAGCAGCTTGGGCGGGACAGGGGGCAATGAGCAGTTCTTC
CASSLGGTGGNEQFF
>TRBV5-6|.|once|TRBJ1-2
TGTGCCAGCAGCTTGTCGTGGGGCGATGACTACACCTTC
CASSLSWGDDYTF
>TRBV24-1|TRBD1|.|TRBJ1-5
TGTGCCACCAGTGAGACTTCCGGGACAGGGGGCAATCAGCCCCAGCATTTT
CATSETSGTGGNQPQHF
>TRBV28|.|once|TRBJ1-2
TGTGCCAGCAATATTGCAGGCTATGGCTACACCTTC
CASNIAGYGYTF
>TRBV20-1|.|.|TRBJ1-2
TGCAGTGCTAGTTACAGGAGCTATGGCTACACCTTC
CSASYRSYGYTF
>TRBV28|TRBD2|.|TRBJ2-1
TGTGCCAGCCGTCGATCAGCGGGAGATGAGCAGTTCTTC
CASRRSAGDEQFF
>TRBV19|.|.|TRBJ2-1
TGTGCCAGTAGTGAGACGCTAGCGACAATCTACAATGAGCAGTTCTTC
CASSETLATIYNEQFF
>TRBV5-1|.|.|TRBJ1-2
TGCGCCAGCAGCTTGGCGTACAGGCGACGGGGCTACACCTTC
CASSLAYRRRGYTF
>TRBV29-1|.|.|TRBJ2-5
TGCAGCGTTCGGGGGGCAGATGAGACCCAGTACTTC
CSVRGADETQYF
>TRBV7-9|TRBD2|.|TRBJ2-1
TGTGCCAGCAGCGCACCAGGACTAGCTGGAGACAATGAGCAGTTCTTC
CASSAPGLAGDNEQFF
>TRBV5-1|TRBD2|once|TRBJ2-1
TGCGCCAGCAGCCCGGGACTAGCTTCCTACAATGAGCAGTTCTTC
CASSPGLASYNEQFF
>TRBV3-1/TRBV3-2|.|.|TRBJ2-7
TGTGCCAGCAGACAGACAGGTGGGGAGTCAGGGCAGTACTTC
CASRQTGGESGQYF